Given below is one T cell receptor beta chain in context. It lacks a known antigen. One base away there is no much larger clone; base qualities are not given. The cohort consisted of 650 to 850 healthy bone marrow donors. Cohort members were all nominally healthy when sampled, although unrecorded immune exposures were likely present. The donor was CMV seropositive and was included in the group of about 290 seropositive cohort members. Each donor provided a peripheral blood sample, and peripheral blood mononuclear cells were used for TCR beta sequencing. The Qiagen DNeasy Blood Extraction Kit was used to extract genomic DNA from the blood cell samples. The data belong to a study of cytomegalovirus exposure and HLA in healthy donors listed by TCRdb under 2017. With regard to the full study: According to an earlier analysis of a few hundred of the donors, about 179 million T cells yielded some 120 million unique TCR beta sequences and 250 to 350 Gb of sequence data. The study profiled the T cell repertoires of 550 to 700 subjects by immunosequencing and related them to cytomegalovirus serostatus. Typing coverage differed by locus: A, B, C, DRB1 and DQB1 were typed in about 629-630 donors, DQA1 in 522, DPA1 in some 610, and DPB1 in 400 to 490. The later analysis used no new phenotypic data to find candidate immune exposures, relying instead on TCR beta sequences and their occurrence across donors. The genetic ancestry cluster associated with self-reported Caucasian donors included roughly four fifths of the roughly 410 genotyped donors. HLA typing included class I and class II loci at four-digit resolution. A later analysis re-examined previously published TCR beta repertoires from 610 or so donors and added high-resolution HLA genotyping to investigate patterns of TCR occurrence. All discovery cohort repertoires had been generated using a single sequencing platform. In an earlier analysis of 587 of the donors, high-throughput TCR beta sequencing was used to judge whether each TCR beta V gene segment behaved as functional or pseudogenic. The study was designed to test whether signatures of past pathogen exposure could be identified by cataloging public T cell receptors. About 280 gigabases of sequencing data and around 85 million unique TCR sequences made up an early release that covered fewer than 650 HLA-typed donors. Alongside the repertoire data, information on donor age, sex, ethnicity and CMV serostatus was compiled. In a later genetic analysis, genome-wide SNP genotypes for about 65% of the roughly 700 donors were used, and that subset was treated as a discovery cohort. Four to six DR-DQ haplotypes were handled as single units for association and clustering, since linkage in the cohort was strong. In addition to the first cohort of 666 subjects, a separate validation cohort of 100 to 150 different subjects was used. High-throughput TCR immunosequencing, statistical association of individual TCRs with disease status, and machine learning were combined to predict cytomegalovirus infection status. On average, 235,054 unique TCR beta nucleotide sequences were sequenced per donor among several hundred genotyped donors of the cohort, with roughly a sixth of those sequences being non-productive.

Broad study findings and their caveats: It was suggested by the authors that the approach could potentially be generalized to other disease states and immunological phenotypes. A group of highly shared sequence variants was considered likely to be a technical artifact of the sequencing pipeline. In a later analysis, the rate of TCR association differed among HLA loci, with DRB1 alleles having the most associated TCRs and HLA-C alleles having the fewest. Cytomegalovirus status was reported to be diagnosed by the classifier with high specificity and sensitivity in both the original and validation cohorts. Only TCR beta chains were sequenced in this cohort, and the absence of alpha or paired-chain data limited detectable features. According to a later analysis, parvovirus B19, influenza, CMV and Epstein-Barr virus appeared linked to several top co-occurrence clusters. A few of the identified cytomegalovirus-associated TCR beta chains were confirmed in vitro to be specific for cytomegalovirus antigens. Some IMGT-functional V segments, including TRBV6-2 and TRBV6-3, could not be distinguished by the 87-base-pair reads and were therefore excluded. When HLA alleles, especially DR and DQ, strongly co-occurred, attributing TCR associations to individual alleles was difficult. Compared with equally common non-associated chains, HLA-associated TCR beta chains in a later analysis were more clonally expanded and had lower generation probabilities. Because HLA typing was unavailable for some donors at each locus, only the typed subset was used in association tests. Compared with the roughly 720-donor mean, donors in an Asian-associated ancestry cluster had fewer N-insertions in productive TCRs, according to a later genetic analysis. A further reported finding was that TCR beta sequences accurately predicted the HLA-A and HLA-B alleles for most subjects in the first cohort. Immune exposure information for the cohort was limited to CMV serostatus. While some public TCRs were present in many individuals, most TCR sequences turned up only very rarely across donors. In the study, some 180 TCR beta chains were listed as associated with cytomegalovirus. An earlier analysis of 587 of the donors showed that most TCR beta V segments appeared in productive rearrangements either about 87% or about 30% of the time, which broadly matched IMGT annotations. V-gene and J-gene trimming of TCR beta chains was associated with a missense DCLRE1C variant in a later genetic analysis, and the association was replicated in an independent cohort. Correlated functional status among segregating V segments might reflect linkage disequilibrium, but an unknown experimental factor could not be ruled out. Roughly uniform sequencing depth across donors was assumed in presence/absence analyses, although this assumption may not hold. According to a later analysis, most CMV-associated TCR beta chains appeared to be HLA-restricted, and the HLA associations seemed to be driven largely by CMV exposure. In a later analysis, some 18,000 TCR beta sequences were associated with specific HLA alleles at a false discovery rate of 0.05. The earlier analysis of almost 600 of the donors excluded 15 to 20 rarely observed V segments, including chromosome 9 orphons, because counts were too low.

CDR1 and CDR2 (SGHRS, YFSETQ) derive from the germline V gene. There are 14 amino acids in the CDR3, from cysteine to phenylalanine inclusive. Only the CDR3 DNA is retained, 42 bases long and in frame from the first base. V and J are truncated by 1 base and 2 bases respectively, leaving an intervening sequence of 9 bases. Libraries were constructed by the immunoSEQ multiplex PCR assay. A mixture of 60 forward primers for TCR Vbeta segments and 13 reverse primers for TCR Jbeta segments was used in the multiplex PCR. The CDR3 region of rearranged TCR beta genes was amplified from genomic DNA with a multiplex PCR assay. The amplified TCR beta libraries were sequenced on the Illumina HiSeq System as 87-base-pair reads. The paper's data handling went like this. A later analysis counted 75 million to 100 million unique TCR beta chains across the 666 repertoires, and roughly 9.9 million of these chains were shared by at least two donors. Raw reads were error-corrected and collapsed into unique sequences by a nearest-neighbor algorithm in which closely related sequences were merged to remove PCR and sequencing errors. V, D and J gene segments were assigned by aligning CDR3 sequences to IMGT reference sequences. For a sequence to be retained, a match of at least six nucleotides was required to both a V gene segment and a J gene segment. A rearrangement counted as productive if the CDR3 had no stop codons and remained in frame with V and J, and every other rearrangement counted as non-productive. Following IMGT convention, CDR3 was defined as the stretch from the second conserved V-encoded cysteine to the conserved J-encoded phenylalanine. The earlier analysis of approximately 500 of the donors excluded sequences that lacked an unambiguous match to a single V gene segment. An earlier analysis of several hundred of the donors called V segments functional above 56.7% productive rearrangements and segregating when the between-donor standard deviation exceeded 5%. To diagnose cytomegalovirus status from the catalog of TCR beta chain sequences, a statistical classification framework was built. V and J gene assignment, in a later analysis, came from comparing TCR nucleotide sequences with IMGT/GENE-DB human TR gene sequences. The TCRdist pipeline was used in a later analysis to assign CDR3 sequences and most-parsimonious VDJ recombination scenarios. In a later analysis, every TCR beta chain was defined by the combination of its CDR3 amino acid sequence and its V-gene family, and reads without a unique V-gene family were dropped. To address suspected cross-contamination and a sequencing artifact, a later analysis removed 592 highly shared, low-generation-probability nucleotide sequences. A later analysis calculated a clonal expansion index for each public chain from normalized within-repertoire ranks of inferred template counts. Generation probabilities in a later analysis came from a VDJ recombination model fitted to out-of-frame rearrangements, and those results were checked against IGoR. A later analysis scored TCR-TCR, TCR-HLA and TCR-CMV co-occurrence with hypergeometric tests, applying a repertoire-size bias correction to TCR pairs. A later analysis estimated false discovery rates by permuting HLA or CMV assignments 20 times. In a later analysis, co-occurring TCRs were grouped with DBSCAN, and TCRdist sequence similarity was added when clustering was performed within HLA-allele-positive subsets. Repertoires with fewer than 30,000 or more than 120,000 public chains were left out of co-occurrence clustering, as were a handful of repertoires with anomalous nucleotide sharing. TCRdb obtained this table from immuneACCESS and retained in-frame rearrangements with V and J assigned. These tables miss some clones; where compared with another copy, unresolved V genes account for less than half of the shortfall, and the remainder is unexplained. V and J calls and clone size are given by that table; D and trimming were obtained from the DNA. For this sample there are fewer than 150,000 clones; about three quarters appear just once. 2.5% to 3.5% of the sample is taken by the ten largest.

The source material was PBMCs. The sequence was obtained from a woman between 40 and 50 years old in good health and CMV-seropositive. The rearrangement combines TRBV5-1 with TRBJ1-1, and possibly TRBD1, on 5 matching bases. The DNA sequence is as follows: TGCGCCAGCAGCTTGTTGACAGCCAACACTGAAGCTTTCTTT. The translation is CASSLLTANTEAFF.